Below are 14 T cell receptor beta chains sequenced from a single sample in a study of blood T cell repertoires in COVID-19. Produced via immunoSEQ multiplex PCR; TCRdb's table is partial and in-frame only. This sample carries 90,000 to 140,000 clones, roughly four fifths of them seen once, and the ten largest clones take just over 15%. The sample consisted of peripheral blood. These receptors were collected from a woman at least 80 years old with acute or convalescent COVID-19.

In nucleotides, the CDR3 is TGTGCCAGTAAAGGAGGGGGCGTAGACGGGGAGCTGTTTTTT. Residues: CASKGGGVDGELFF. The J gene is TRBJ2-2, the V gene TRBV19, with D possibly being TRBD1 (7 bases). CDR1 and CDR2 from the germline V gene are LNHDA and SQIVND (reference sequence). The CDR3 spans 14 residues. V was trimmed by 7 bases and J by 7 bases, leaving 16 bases between them. Drawing the rest from reference TRBV19 and TRBJ2-2, the complete variable domain is DGGITQSPKYLFRKEGQNVTLSCEQNLNHDAMYWYRQDPGQGLRLIYYSQIVNDFQKGDIAEGYSVSREKKESFPLTVTSAQKNPTAFYLCASKGGGVDGELFFGEGSRLTVL.

The CDR3 DNA reads as TGTGCCAGCAGTGAGCAGCTGGCTAGCCGTCGGGTGGAGCTGTTTTTT. Its translation is CASSEQLASRRVELFF. The chain uses TRBV7-9 and TRBJ2-2; D may be TRBD2 (5 bases). This CDR3 contains 16 residues. Germline V gene lookup returns CDR1 SEHNR and CDR2 FQNEAQ (reference sequence). Trimming left V 6 bases short and J 10 bases short, with 24 bases between.

The chain joins TRBV5-1 to TRBJ2-5, with a possible D match to TRBD2 (6 bases). Germline V gene lookup returns CDR1 SGHRS and CDR2 YFSETQ. The germline V and J ends were trimmed by 3 bases and 1 base, with 16 bases remaining between them. This CDR3 region has 16 residues. Here the CDR3 DNA reads TGCGCCAGCAGCTCAACTGGGGCGGGACCCCAAGAGACCCAGTACTTC. Amino acids: CASSSTGAGPQETQYF.

The V and J genes are TRBV6-5 and TRBJ1-5; D is perhaps TRBD1 (5 bases). The CDR3 spans 14 residues. The germline V gene has CDR1 MNHEY and CDR2 SVGAGI. Trimming shortened V by 2 bases and J by 3 bases, and 8 bases separated the two germline ends. CDR3 residues: CASSYQGFNQPQHF. The CDR3 coding sequence is TGTGCCAGCAGTTACCAGGGATTCAATCAGCCCCAGCATTTT.

V gene TRBV5-4 combines with J gene TRBJ2-3, with 10 positions matching TRBD1. CDR3 size: 16 residues. The V segment lost 2 bases and the J segment 5 bases; nucleotides outside the gene matches: 8. In germline, CDR1 is SGHNT, CDR2 YYREEE (reference sequence). The CDR3 spells CASSFPGTGVEDTQYF. The CDR3 DNA reads TGTGCCAGCAGCTTTCCCGGGACAGGGGTTGAAGATACGCAGTATTTT.

The sample holds a few counts of this clone. The chain links TRBV18 to TRBJ1-2; D is perhaps TRBD1 (6 bases). V lost 3 bases and J 8 bases, leaving 13 bases between the germline ends. Germline V lookup: CDR1 KGHSH, CDR2 LQKENI. The CDR3 has 13 amino acids. The CDR3 reads CASSPKGGYGYTF. The CDR3 DNA sequence: TGTGCCAGCTCACCTAAGGGGGGGTACGGCTACACCTTC.

This sequence joins TRBV5-4 and TRBJ2-7; TRBD2 might be the D (6 bases). CDR3 size: 14 residues. V was trimmed by 2 bases and J by 6 bases, leaving 15 bases between them. Per the germline V gene, CDR1 is SGHNT and CDR2 is YYREEE (reference sequence). The CDR3 nucleotides read TGTGCCAGCAGCTTTGGGGGGTCAAGGACCGAGCAGTACTTC. Translation: CASSFGGSRTEQYF.

V is TRBV24-1 and J is TRBJ1-2, with 8 bases that match TRBD1. The CDR3 runs to 16 residues. Trimming at V came to 0 bases and at J to 4 bases, leaving 6 bases not matched to a gene. CDR1 and CDR2 (germline): KGHDR, SFDVKD. The CDR3 reads CATSDLGSGGIYGYTF. In DNA form, the CDR3 reads TGTGCCACCAGTGATTTGGGTTCAGGGGGCATCTATGGCTACACCTTC.

The V and J genes are TRBV25-1 and TRBJ1-3; 7 bases are shared with TRBD1. This CDR3 has 15 amino acids. Germline CDR1 and CDR2: MGHDK and SYGVNS. The J segment lost 4 bases and the V segment lost 3 bases, leaving 6 bases of the junction unmatched. The CDR3 reads CASSDLGTAGNTIYF. Written as DNA, the CDR3 is TGTGCCAGCAGTGATCTTGGGACAGCCGGAAACACCATATATTTT. Full variable domain (outside the CDR3, taken from reference TRBV25-1 and TRBJ1-3): EADIYQTPRYLVIGTGKKITLECSQTMGHDKMYWYQQDPGMELHLIHYSYGVNSTEKGDLSSESTVSRIRTEHFPLTLESARPSHTSQYLCASSDLGTAGNTIYFGEGSWLTVV.

The chain recombines TRBV7-9 with TRBJ1-1; 7 positions match TRBD1. The V segment lost 5 bases and the J segment 2 bases; nucleotides outside the gene matches: 5. The length of the CDR3 is 14 residues. CDR1 is SEHNR and CDR2 is FQNEAQ in the germline V gene (reference sequence). CDR3 nucleotide sequence: TGTGCCAGCAGCCCCTGGGACAGCAACACTGAAGCTTTCTTT. Protein product: CASSPWDSNTEAFF.

This chain connects TRBV19 to TRBJ1-1; D is unclear. The V gene lost 6 bases and the J gene lost 4 bases, with 15 bases spanning the gap. Per the germline V gene, CDR1 is LNHDA and CDR2 is SQIVND (reference sequence). This CDR3 has 14 residues. The CDR3 sequence is CASSNDLWATEAFF. In DNA form, the CDR3 reads TGTGCCAGTAGCAATGACCTGTGGGCCACTGAAGCTTTCTTT. Full variable domain (remainder filled in from reference TRBV19 and TRBJ1-1): DGGITQSPKYLFRKEGQNVTLSCEQNLNHDAMYWYRQDPGQGLRLIYYSQIVNDFQKGDIAEGYSVSREKKESFPLTVTSAQKNPTAFYLCASSNDLWATEAFFGQGTRLTVV.

This clone was observed once. The J gene is TRBJ1-5, the V gene TRBV2, with TRBD1 matching over 9 bases. The CDR3 consists of 13 residues. Germline lookup yields CDR1 SNHLY and CDR2 FYNNEI. The trim removed 6 bases at V and 11 bases at J, leaving 8 bases unmatched. The CDR3 DNA follows: TGTGCCAGCAGCGACAGGGGGGTGGGGACCCAGCATTTT. Protein product: CASSDRGVGTQHF. Supplemented by reference TRBV2 and TRBJ1-5, the full variable domain reads EPEVTQTPSHQVTQMGQEVILRCVPISNHLYFYWYRQILGQKVEFLVSFYNNEISEKSEIFDDQFSVERPDGSNFTLKIRSTKLEDSAMYFCASSDRGVGTQHFGDGTRLSIL.

J is TRBJ2-7 and V is TRBV28, with 7 positions matching TRBD1. After removal of 4 bases from V and 11 bases from J, the junction contained 14 bases not matched to a gene. The CDR3 is 14 residues long. Germline lookup yields CDR1 MDHEN and CDR2 SYDVKM. The CDR3 loop is CASSSQSPGQNKYF. CDR3 sequence (DNA): TGTGCCAGCAGTTCACAGTCACCGGGACAGAACAAGTACTTC.

The V gene is TRBV19, the J gene TRBJ2-3, with 11 bases that match TRBD2. With 0 bases clipped from V and 3 bases from J, the junction kept 8 bases outside the gene matches. The CDR3 is 18 residues long. Per the germline V gene, CDR1 is LNHDA and CDR2 is SQIVND (reference sequence). The CDR3 nucleotides read TGTGCCAGTAGTATAGACCCTCCGGGACTAGCGGCAACAGATACGCAGTATTTT. The encoded protein is CASSIDPPGLAATDTQYF. Looking up the rest from reference TRBV19 and TRBJ2-3 gives the full variable domain: DGGITQSPKYLFRKEGQNVTLSCEQNLNHDAMYWYRQDPGQGLRLIYYSQIVNDFQKGDIAEGYSVSREKKESFPLTVTSAQKNPTAFYLCASSIDPPGLAATDTQYFGPGTRLTVL.